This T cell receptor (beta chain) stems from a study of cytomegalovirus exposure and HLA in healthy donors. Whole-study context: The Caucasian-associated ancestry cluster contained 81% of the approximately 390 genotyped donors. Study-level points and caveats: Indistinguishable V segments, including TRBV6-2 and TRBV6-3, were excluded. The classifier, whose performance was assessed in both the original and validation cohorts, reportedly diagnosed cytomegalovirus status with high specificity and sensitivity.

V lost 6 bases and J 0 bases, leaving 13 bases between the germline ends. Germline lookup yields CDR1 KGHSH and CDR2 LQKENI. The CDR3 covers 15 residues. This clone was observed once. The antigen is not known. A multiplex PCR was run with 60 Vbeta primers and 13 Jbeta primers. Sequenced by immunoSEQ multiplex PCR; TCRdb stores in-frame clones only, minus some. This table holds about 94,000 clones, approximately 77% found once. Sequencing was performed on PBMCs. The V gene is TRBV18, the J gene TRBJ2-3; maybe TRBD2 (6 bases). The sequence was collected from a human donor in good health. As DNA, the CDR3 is TGTGCCAGCTCTAGGACCGGGGGAAGCACAGATACGCAGTATTTT. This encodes CASSRTGGSTDTQYF.